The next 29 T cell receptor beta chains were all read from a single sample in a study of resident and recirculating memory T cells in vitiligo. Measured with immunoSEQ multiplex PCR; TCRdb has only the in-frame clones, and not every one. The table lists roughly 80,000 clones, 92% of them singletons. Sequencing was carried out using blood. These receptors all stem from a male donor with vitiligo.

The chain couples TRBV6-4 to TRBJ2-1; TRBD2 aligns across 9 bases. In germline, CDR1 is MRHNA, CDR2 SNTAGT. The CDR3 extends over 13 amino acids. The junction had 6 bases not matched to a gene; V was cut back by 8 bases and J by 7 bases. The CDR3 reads CASSGTSLNEQFF. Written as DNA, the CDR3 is TGTGCCAGCTCGGGGACTAGCCTTAATGAGCAGTTCTTC.

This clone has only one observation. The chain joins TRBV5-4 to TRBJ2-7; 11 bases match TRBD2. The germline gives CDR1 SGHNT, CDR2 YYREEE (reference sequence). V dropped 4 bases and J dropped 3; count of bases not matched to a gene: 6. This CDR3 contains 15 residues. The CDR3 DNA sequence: TGTGCCAGCAGCCCAGCCGGGACTAGCGGCTACGAGCAGTACTTC. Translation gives CASSPAGTSGYEQYF.

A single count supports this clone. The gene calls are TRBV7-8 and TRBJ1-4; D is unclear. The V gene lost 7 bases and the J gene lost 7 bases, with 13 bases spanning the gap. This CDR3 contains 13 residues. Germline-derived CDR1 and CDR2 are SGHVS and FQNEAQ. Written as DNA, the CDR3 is TGTGCCAGCATCGGAGACGGAGGTGAAAAACTGTTTTTT. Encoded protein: CASIGDGGEKLFF.

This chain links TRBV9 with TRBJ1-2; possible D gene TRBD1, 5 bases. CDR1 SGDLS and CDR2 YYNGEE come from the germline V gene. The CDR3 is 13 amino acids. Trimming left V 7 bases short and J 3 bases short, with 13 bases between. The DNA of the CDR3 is TGTGCCAGCGCGGAGGGGCAGGACTATGGCTACACCTTC. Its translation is CASAEGQDYGYTF.

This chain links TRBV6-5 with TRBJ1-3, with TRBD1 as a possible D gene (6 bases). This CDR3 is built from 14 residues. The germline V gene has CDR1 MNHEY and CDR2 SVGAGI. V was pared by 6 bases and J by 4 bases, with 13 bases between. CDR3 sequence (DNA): TGTGCCAGCAGACCACACAGGGACGGAAACACCATATATTTT. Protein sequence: CASRPHRDGNTIYF.

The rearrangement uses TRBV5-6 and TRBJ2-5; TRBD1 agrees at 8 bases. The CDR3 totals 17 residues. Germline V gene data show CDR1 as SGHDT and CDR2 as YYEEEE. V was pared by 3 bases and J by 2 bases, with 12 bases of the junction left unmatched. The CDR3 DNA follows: TGTGCCAGCAGCTCCAGGGGGCTGGGGGCCCAACAAGAGACCCAGTACTTC. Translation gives CASSSRGLGAQQETQYF.

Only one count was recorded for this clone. In nucleotides, the CDR3 is TGCGCCAGCAGCCAAGAGGGACTAGCGGATAGCTCCTACAATGAGCAGTTCTTC. Translating gives CASSQEGLADSSYNEQFF. The V and J genes are TRBV4-3 and TRBJ2-1; 11 nucleotides match TRBD2. From germline, CDR1 is LGHNA and CDR2 YSLEER. This CDR3 is built from 18 residues. V dropped 0 bases and J dropped 0; count of bases not matched to a gene: 4.

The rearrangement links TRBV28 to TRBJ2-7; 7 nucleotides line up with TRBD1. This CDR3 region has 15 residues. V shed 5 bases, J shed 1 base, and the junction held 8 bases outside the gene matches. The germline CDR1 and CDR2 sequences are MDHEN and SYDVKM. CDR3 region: CASSKTGIGSYEQYF. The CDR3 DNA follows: TGTGCCAGCAGTAAGACAGGGATCGGATCCTACGAGCAGTACTTC. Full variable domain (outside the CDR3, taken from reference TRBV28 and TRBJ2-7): DVKVTQSSRYLVKRTGEKVFLECVQDMDHENMFWYRQDPGLGLRLIYFSYDVKMKEKGDIPEGYSVSREKKERFSLILESASTNQTSMYLCASSKTGIGSYEQYFGPGTRLTVT.

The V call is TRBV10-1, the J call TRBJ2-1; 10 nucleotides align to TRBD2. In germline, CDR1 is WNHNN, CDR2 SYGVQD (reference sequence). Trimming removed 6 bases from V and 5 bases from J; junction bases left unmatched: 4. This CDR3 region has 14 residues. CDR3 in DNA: TGCGCCAGCAGCACTAGCGGGACCCACAATGAGCAGTTCTTC. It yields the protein CASSTSGTHNEQFF.

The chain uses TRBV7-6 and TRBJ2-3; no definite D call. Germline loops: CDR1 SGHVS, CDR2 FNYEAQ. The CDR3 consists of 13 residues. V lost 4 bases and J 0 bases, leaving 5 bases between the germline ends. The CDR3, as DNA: TGTGCCAGCAGCTCTTTAAGCACAGATACGCAGTATTTT. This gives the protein CASSSLSTDTQYF.

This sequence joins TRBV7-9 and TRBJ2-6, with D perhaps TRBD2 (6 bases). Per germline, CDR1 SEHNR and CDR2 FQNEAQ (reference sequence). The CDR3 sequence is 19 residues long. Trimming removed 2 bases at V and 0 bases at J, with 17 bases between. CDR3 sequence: CASSLFSWGGNSGANVLTF. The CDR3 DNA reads TGTGCCAGCAGCTTATTCTCCTGGGGAGGAAACTCTGGGGCCAACGTCCTGACTTTC.

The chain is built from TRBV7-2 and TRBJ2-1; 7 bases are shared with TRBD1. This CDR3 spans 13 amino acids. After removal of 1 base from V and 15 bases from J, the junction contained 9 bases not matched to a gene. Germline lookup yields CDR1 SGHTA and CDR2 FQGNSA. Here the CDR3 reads CASSLGLGTAAFF. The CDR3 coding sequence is TGTGCCAGCAGCTTAGGGCTCGGGACAGCAGCGTTCTTC.

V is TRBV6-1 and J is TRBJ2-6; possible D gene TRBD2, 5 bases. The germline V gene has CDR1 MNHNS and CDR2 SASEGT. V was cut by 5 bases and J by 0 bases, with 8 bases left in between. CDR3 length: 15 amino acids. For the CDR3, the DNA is TGTGCCAGCAGTTGGACTGGCTCTGGGGCCAACGTCCTGACTTTC. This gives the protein CASSWTGSGANVLTF.

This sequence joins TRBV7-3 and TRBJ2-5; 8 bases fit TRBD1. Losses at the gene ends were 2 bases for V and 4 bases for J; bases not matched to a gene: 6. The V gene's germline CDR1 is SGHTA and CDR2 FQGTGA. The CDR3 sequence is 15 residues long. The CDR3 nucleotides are TGTGCCAGCAGCTTACGCAGGGGGCGCTCAGAGACCCAGTACTTC. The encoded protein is CASSLRRGRSETQYF.

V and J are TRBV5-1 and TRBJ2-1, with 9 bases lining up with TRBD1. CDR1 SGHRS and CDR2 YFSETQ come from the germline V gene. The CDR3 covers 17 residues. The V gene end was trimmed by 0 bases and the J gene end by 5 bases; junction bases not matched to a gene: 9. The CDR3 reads CASSLVYRGRWHNEQFF. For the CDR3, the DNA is TGCGCCAGCAGCTTGGTGTACAGGGGGCGATGGCACAATGAGCAGTTCTTC.

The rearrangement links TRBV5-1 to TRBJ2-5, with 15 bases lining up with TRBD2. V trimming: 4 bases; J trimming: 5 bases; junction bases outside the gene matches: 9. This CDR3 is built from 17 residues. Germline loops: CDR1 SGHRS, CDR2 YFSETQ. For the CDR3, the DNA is TGCGCCAGCAGCATAGGACTAGCGGGAGGGCCAGGGGAGACCCAGTACTTC. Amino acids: CASSIGLAGGPGETQYF.

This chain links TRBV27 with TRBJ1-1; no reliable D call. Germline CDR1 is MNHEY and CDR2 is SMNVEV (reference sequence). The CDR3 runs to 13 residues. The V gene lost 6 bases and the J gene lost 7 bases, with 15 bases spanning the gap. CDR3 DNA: TGTGCCAGCAGCATCGCTTGGGCAGTTGAAGCTTTCTTT. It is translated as CASSIAWAVEAFF.

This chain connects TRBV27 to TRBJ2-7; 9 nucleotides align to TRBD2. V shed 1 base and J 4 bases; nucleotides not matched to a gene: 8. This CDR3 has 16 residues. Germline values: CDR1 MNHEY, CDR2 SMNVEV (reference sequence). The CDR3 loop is CASSLYPGTSSYEQYF. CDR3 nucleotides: TGTGCCAGCAGTTTATATCCCGGGACTAGCAGTTACGAGCAGTACTTC.

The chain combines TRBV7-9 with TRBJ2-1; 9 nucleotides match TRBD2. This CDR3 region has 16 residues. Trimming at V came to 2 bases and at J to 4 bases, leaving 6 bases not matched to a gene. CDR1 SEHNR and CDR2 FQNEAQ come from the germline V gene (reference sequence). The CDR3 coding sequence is TGTGCCAGCAGCTTACCCCTAGCGGGATTATACAATGAGCAGTTCTTC. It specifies CASSLPLAGLYNEQFF. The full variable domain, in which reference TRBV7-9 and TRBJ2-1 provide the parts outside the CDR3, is DTGVSQNPRHKITKRGQNVTFRCDPISEHNRLYWYRQTLGQGPEFLTYFQNEAQLEKSRLLSDRFSAERPKGSFSTLEIQRTEQGDSAMYLCASSLPLAGLYNEQFFGPGTRLTVL.

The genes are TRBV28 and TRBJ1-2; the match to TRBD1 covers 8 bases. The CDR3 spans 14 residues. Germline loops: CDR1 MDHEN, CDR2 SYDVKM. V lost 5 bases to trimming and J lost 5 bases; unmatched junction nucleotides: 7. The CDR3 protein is CASSRQGRGYGYTF. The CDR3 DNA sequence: TGTGCCAGCAGTCGACAGGGGCGGGGGTATGGCTACACCTTC.

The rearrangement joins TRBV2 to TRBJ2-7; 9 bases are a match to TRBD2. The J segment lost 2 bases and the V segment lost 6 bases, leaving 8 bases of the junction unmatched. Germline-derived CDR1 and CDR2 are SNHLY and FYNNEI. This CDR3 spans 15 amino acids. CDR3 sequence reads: CASRPGTSPTYEQYF. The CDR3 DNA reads TGTGCCAGCAGACCAGGGACTAGCCCGACCTACGAGCAGTACTTC.

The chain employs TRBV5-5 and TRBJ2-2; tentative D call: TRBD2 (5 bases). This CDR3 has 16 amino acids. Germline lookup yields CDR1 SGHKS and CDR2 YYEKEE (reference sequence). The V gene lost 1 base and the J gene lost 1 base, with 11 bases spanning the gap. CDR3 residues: CASSLRAGRNTGELFF. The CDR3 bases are TGTGCCAGCAGCTTGAGGGCGGGTAGGAACACCGGGGAGCTGTTTTTT.

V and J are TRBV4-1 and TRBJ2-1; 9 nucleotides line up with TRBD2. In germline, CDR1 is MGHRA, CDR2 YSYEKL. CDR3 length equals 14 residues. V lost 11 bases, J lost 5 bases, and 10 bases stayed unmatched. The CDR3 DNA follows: TGCGCCTCAAGGCGGGCTAGCGGGAACAATGAGCAGTTCTTC. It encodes CASRRASGNNEQFF.

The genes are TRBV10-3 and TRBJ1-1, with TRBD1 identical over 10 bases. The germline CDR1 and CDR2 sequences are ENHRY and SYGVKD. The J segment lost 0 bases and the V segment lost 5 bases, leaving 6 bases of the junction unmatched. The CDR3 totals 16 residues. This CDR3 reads CAISHPGQGLNTEAFF. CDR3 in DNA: TGTGCCATCAGTCACCCGGGACAGGGGTTGAACACTGAAGCTTTCTTT.

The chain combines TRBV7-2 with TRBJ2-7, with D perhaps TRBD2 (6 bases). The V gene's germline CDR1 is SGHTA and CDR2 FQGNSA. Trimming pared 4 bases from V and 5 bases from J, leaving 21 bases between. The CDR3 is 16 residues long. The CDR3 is CASSSPRSFKRDEQYF. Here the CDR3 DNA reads TGTGCCAGCAGCTCCCCACGGAGTTTCAAGCGGGACGAGCAGTACTTC.

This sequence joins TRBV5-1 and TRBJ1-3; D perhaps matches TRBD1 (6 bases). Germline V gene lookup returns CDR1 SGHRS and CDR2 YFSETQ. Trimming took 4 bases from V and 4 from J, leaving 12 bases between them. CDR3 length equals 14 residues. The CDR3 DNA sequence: TGCGCCAGCAGCGCCACAGGGCTCGGAAACACCATATATTTT. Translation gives CASSATGLGNTIYF.

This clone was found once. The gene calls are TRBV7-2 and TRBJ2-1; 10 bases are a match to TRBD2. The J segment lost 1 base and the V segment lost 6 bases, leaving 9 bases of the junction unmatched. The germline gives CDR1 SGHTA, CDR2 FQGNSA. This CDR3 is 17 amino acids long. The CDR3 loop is CASRFSGRLWSYNEQFF. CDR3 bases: TGTGCCAGCAGGTTTAGCGGGAGGCTGTGGTCCTACAATGAGCAGTTCTTC.

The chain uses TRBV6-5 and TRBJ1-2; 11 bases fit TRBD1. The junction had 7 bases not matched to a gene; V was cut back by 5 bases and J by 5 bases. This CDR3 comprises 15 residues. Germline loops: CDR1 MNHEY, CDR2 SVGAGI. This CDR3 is CASSNPGQGEYGYTF. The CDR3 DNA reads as TGTGCCAGCAGTAATCCGGGACAGGGGGAATATGGCTACACCTTC.

DNA for the CDR3: TGTGCCAGCAGTTGGGAGACAGGGAGGGAGCAGTACTTC. It yields the protein CASSWETGREQYF. This chain uses TRBV11-2 with TRBJ2-7; TRBD1 is a possible D gene (7 bases). Germline V gene sequence: CDR1 SGHAT, CDR2 FQNNGV. This CDR3 spans 13 amino acids. Deletions cut 6 bases from V and 7 bases from J, with 16 bases between.